Shown below are 28 T cell receptor beta chains from a single sample sequenced in a study of blood T cell repertoires in COVID-19. This table comes from immunoSEQ multiplex PCR, and its TCRdb copy is limited to in-frame clones, with some not included. Counted here are under 150,000 clones, less than 90% occurring once; the ten biggest clones make up about 1.3%. Sequencing was done on a sample of peripheral blood. The receptors were sampled from a man aged 60 to 69 with acute or convalescent COVID-19.

This chain joins TRBV4-1 and TRBJ2-3, with 7 nucleotides matching TRBD1. The germline CDR1 and CDR2 sequences are MGHRA and YSYEKL. Losses at the gene ends were 2 bases for V and 6 bases for J; bases not matched to a gene: 11. This CDR3 spans 16 amino acids. The CDR3 loop is CASSQLHRGEGDTQYF. CDR3 DNA: TGCGCCAGCAGCCAACTACACAGGGGTGAGGGGGATACGCAGTATTTT.

The chain is built from TRBV9 and TRBJ2-6, with D possibly being TRBD2 (6 bases). The CDR3 totals 15 residues. CDR1 is SGDLS, CDR2 YYNGEE, per germline. V lost 6 bases and J 0 bases, leaving 10 bases between the germline ends. In DNA, the CDR3 is TGTGCCAGCACCCGGGAGTTCTCTGGGGCCAACGTCCTGACTTTC. Protein: CASTREFSGANVLTF.

This rearrangement joins TRBV9 to TRBJ2-1; no firm D call. CDR1 is SGDLS and CDR2 is YYNGEE in the germline V gene. The V end lost 0 bases, the J end lost 7 bases, and 17 bases lay between the germline ends. The CDR3 extends over 16 amino acids. In nucleotides, the CDR3 is TGTGCCAGCAGCGTAGTGGGCGTGGGTTATCTGAATGAGCAGTTCTTC. This sequence encodes CASSVVGVGYLNEQFF.

The chain couples TRBV5-6 to TRBJ1-5; TRBD1 is a possible D gene (5 bases). CDR1 and CDR2 from the germline V gene are SGHDT and YYEEEE. The CDR3 is made up of 16 amino acids. The V and J ends lost 0 bases and 0 bases respectively, with 10 bases between them. CDR3 protein: CASSLESGNSNQPQHF. DNA of the CDR3: TGTGCCAGCAGCTTGGAGTCAGGGAATAGCAATCAGCCCCAGCATTTT.

This sequence joins TRBV5-6 and TRBJ2-3; no clear D. The V gene's germline CDR1 is SGHDT and CDR2 YYEEEE. This CDR3 is 16 amino acids long. V was shortened by 4 bases and J by 3 bases, with 18 bases between the two germline ends. The CDR3 nucleotides are TGTGCCAGCAGCAAATACCGAAGGCGGCAGACAGATACGCAGTATTTT. It specifies CASSKYRRRQTDTQYF. The complete variable domain, with remaining parts taken from reference TRBV5-6 and TRBJ2-3, reads DAGVTQSPTHLIKTRGQQVTLRCSPKSGHDTVSWYQQALGQGPQFIFQYYEEEERQRGNFPDRFSGHQFPNYSSELNVNALLLGDSALYLCASSKYRRRQTDTQYFGPGTRLTVL.

The rearrangement links TRBV19 to TRBJ2-7; 7 positions match TRBD2. The CDR3 is made up of 14 amino acids. Trimming cost V 5 bases and J 3 bases; bases outside gene matches: 7. CDR1 and CDR2 (germline): LNHDA, SQIVND (reference sequence). As DNA, the CDR3 is TGTGCCAGTAGTCTTGGGGGGGGAAACTACGAGCAGTACTTC. Amino acids: CASSLGGGNYEQYF.

Only one count was recorded for this clone. This sequence joins TRBV6-5 and TRBJ2-2; TRBD1 agrees at 7 bases. V trimming: 6 bases; J trimming: 0 bases; junction bases outside the gene matches: 4. CDR3 length: 15 residues. Germline lookup yields CDR1 MNHEY and CDR2 SVGAGI. CDR3 residues: CASRFGTANTGELFF. CDR3 sequence (DNA): TGTGCCAGCAGATTCGGGACAGCGAACACCGGGGAGCTGTTTTTT.

This clone was found a few times. The V call is TRBV7-3, the J call TRBJ2-3; 10 positions match TRBD2. Trimming cost V 5 bases and J 3 bases; bases outside gene matches: 5. The CDR3 runs 15 residues. The germline V gene encodes CDR1 SGHTA and CDR2 FQGTGA. The chain's CDR3 is CASSRAGGQTDTQYF. DNA for the CDR3: TGTGCCAGCAGCCGAGCGGGGGGGCAGACAGATACGCAGTATTTT.

This chain connects TRBV3-1 (or the pseudogene TRBV3-2) to TRBJ2-1; 8 positions match TRBD1. V lost 0 bases to trimming and J lost 1 base; unmatched junction nucleotides: 8. From germline, CDR1 is LGHDT and CDR2 YNNKEL (reference sequence). The CDR3 loop spans 18 amino acids. The CDR3 loop is CASSQDLWTGRSYNEQFF. Written as DNA, the CDR3 is TGTGCCAGCAGCCAAGATTTATGGACAGGGAGATCCTACAATGAGCAGTTCTTC.

The chain joins TRBV5-5 to TRBJ2-5; possibly TRBD1 for D (6 bases). The CDR3 loop spans 15 amino acids. The V gene's germline CDR1 is SGHKS and CDR2 YYEKEE (reference sequence). V dropped 5 bases and J dropped 5 bases, with 19 bases sitting between them. Here the CDR3 DNA reads TGTGCCAGCAGTCTCGCTTCACAGGGTCGTGAGACCCAGTACTTC. Translation gives CASSLASQGRETQYF.

Here the CDR3 reads CASSPGTGVTEAFF. The CDR3, as DNA: TGTGCCAGCAGCCCCGGGACAGGGGTCACTGAAGCTTTCTTT. The chain carries TRBV11-2 and TRBJ1-1, with 10 nucleotides matching TRBD1. The CDR3 runs 14 residues. V lost 5 bases to trimming and J lost 4 bases; unmatched junction nucleotides: 4. Germline assignment: CDR1 SGHAT and CDR2 FQNNGV.

V usage is TRBV18 and J usage is TRBJ2-3; 10 bases align to TRBD1. Trimming cost V 4 bases and J 3 bases; bases outside gene matches: 4. Germline CDR1 reads KGHSH; CDR2 reads LQKENI. This CDR3 spans 15 amino acids. The CDR3 loop is CASSRGDRGTDTQYF. CDR3 in DNA: TGTGCCAGCTCACGTGGGGACAGGGGAACAGATACGCAGTATTTT.

This chain links TRBV5-1 with TRBJ2-5; TRBD1 matches 7 bases. Unmatched junction bases numbered 5, after V lost 2 bases and J lost 4 bases. CDR1 is SGHRS and CDR2 is YFSETQ in the germline V gene. The CDR3 has 14 residues. The CDR3 here is CASSFQGDGETQYF. In nucleotides, the CDR3 is TGCGCCAGCAGCTTCCAGGGGGATGGAGAGACCCAGTACTTC.

V gene TRBV19 combines with J gene TRBJ1-4; 8 bases agree with TRBD1. The CDR3 consists of 14 residues. Germline CDR1 LNHDA, CDR2 SQIVND (reference sequence). The V segment lost 4 bases and the J segment 8 bases; nucleotides outside the gene matches: 6. CDR3 sequence: CASSTDRGREKLFF. The DNA of the CDR3 is TGTGCCAGTAGTACCGACAGGGGTAGAGAAAAACTGTTTTTT.

The chain recombines TRBV14 with TRBJ2-5; 12 nucleotides align to TRBD2. This CDR3 has 15 residues. The V gene end was trimmed by 2 bases and the J gene end by 5 bases; junction bases not matched to a gene: 3. Germline assignment: CDR1 SGHDN and CDR2 FVKESK. CDR3 in DNA: TGTGCCAGCAGCCAACTAGCGGGGGGGCTGGAGACCCAGTACTTC. It encodes CASSQLAGGLETQYF.

The chain employs TRBV6-6 and TRBJ1-5; tentatively, D is TRBD1 (5 bases). Germline loops: CDR1 MNHNY, CDR2 SVGAGI (reference sequence). The CDR3 length is 16 residues. The V end lost 0 bases, the J end lost 6 bases, and 15 bases lay between the germline ends. CDR3 sequence (DNA): TGTGCCAGCAGTTACTCGACCAGGGTCAAGGGTCAGCCCCAGCATTTT. It specifies CASSYSTRVKGQPQHF.

The gene calls are TRBV27 and TRBJ1-1, with D perhaps TRBD1 (5 bases). The length of the CDR3 is 15 residues. The V end was cut by 2 bases, the J end by 0 bases, with 10 bases between. Looked up from germline, CDR1 is MNHEY and CDR2 is SMNVEV (reference sequence). The CDR3 reads CASSLAAGLNTEAFF. CDR3 in DNA: TGTGCCAGCAGTTTAGCGGCAGGGTTGAACACTGAAGCTTTCTTT.

This clone was observed a single time. V gene TRBV4-1 combines with J gene TRBJ2-1; 10 bases match TRBD2. The V gene end was trimmed by 3 bases and the J gene end by 2 bases; junction bases not matched to a gene: 7. The CDR3 extends over 17 amino acids. Germline V lookup: CDR1 MGHRA, CDR2 YSYEKL. As DNA, the CDR3 is TGCGCCAGCAGCCACACCTTAGCGGGGGGAACCTACAATGAGCAGTTCTTC. Encoded protein: CASSHTLAGGTYNEQFF.

This chain uses TRBV6-5 with TRBJ2-6; the match to TRBD2 covers 7 bases. V shed 7 bases and J 2 bases; nucleotides not matched to a gene: 5. Germline V gene lookup returns CDR1 MNHEY and CDR2 SVGAGI. The CDR3 spans 15 residues. CDR3 sequence: CASTSGGAGANVLTF. CDR3 nucleotides: TGTGCCAGCACATCGGGAGGTGCTGGGGCCAACGTCCTGACTTTC.

CDR3 DNA sequence: TGTGCCAGCAGCGCCAGGGACAGATTGGCCGGGTCACCCCTCCACTTT. As protein: CASSARDRLAGSPLHF. The rearrangement uses TRBV9 and TRBJ1-6; 7 positions agree with TRBD1. V was clipped by 3 bases and J by 10 bases; unmatched bases: 13. Per the germline V gene, CDR1 is SGDLS and CDR2 is YYNGEE. The CDR3 runs to 16 residues. The full variable domain, rest sourced from reference TRBV9 and TRBJ1-6, is DSGVTQTPKHLITATGQRVTLRCSPRSGDLSVYWYQQSLDQGLQFLIQYYNGEERAKGNILERFSAQQFPDLHSELNLSSLELGDSALYFCASSARDRLAGSPLHFGNGTRLTVT.

The chain uses TRBV19 and TRBJ2-1; 13 bases agree with TRBD2. CDR3 length: 15 residues. V trimming: 0 bases; J trimming: 7 bases; junction bases outside the gene matches: 0. Germline CDR1 is LNHDA and CDR2 is SQIVND (reference sequence). The CDR3 sequence: CASSIELAGGNEQFF. The CDR3 DNA reads TGTGCCAGTAGTATAGAACTAGCGGGGGGGAATGAGCAGTTCTTC.

The rearrangement links TRBV3-1 (or the pseudogene TRBV3-2) to TRBJ2-7; TRBD1 matches at 12 bases. V lost 0 bases to trimming and J lost 4 bases; unmatched junction nucleotides: 13. The CDR3 spans 19 residues. Per germline, CDR1 LGHDT and CDR2 YNNKEL (reference sequence). The CDR3 bases are TGTGCCAGCAGCCAAGACAGGGACAGGGGGCCCAGTTACCGTTACGAGCAGTACTTC. Residues: CASSQDRDRGPSYRYEQYF.

This clone was recorded a few times. This CDR3 is CSGRFGDTQYF. The CDR3 nucleotides read TGCAGCGGCCGATTCGGGGATACGCAGTATTTT. The V call is TRBV20-1, the J call TRBJ2-3; D is ambiguous. Germline assignment: CDR1 DFQATT and CDR2 SNEGSKA (reference sequence). This CDR3 spans 11 amino acids.

This chain links TRBV6-2 or TRBV6-3 with TRBJ2-1, with 7 bases aligning to TRBD1. J gave up 6 bases and V 6 bases, and 2 bases lay outside the gene matches. Germline V gives CDR1 MNHEY, CDR2 SVGEGT. The CDR3 length is 12 residues. The CDR3 region has the DNA TGTGCCAGCAGCAGGGACAGCAATGAGCAGTTCTTC. It translates to CASSRDSNEQFF.

In its sample, this clone was seen a few times. J is TRBJ1-4 and V is TRBV5-1; weak D call: TRBD1 (6 bases). This CDR3 has 14 amino acids. CDR1 is SGHRS, CDR2 YFSETQ, per germline. Trimming removed 0 bases from V and 8 bases from J, with 11 bases in between. This CDR3 reads CASSLDRVEEKLFF. The DNA for the CDR3 is TGCGCCAGCAGCTTGGACAGGGTTGAGGAAAAACTGTTTTTT.

Only one count was recorded for this clone. The rearrangement uses TRBV30 and TRBJ2-4; the D gene is possibly TRBD2 (6 bases). V was clipped by 0 bases and J by 1 base, with 7 bases between them. Germline V lookup: CDR1 GTSNPN, CDR2 SVGIG (reference sequence). The CDR3 has 14 amino acids. The CDR3: CAWSVGGAKNIQYF. The DNA of the CDR3 is TGTGCCTGGAGTGTCGGAGGGGCCAAAAACATTCAGTACTTC. Based on the CDR3 plus reference TRBV30 and TRBJ2-4, the full variable domain is SQTIHQWPATLVQPVGSPLSLECTVEGTSNPNLYWYRQAAGRGLQLLFYSVGIGQISSEVPQNLSASRPQDRQFILSSKKLLLSDSGFYLCAWSVGGAKNIQYFGAGTRLSVL.

This clone was observed a few times. Within the sample, other DNA sequences also encode this same CDR3. V gene TRBV6-5 combines with J gene TRBJ2-7, with 10 bases identical to TRBD1. V gave up 3 bases and J gave up 3 bases; unmatched junction bases: 2. Looked up from germline, CDR1 is MNHEY and CDR2 is SVGAGI. This CDR3 is built from 14 residues. The CDR3 here is CASSYRTGGYEQYF. CDR3 coding DNA: TGTGCCAGCAGTTATAGGACAGGGGGCTACGAGCAGTACTTC.

The gene calls are TRBV5-1 and TRBJ2-3; tentatively, D is TRBD2 (5 bases). V shed 0 bases and J shed 2 bases, with 10 bases lying between them. This CDR3 has 15 residues. From germline, CDR1 is SGHRS and CDR2 YFSETQ. This chain's CDR3 is CASSLGATITDTQYF. The CDR3 coding sequence is TGCGCCAGCAGCTTGGGGGCGACTATCACAGATACGCAGTATTTT.